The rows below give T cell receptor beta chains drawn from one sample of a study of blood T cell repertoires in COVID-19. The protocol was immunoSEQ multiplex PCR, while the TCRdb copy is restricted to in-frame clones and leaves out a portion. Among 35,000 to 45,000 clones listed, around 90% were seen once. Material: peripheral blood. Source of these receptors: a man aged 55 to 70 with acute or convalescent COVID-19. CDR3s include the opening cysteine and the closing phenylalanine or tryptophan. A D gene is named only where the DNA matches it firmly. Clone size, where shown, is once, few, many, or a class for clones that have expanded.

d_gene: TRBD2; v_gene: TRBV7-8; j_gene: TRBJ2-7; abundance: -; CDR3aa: CASSLGTSAYEQYF; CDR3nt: TGTGCCAGCAGCCTCGGGACTAGCGCGTACGAGCAGTACTTC
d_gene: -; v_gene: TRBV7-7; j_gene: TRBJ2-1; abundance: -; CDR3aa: CASSPDRTLGEQFF; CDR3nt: TGTGCTAGCAGCCCAGACAGGACCTTGGGGGAGCAGTTCTTC
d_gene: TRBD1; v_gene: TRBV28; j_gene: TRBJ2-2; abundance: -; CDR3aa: CASSPAGTGVDGELFF; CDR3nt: TGTGCCAGCAGTCCGGCGGGGACAGGGGTAGACGGGGAGCTGTTTTTT
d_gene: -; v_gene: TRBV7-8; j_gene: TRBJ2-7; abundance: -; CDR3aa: CASSLEGFSYEQYF; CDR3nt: TGTGCCAGCAGCTTAGAGGGGTTCTCCTACGAGCAGTACTTC
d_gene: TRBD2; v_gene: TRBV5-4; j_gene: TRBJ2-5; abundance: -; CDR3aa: CASSLPGLAGMETQYF; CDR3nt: TGTGCCAGCAGCCTGCCGGGACTAGCGGGAATGGAGACCCAGTACTTC
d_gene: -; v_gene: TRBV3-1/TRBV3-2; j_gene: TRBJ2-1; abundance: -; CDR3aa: CASSGWSNNEQFF; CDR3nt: TGTGCCAGCAGCGGATGGAGCAACAATGAGCAGTTCTTC
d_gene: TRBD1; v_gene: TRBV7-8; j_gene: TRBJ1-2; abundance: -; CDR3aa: CASSHPGQRINYGYTF; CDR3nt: TGTGCCAGCAGCCACCCGGGACAGAGGATTAACTATGGCTACACCTTC
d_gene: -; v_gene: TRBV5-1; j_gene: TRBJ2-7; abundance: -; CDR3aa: CASSLRTGKEYEQYF; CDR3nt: TGCGCCAGCAGCTTAAGAACAGGGAAGGAGTACGAGCAGTACTTC
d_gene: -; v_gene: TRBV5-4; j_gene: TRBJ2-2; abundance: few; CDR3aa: CASSLPQGSNTGELFF; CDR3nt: TGTGCCAGCAGCTTGCCCCAGGGGTCGAACACCGGGGAGCTGTTTTTT
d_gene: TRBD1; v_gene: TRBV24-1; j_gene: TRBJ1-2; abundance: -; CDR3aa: CATSDAGTGDYGYTF; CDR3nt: TGTGCCACCAGTGATGCCGGGACAGGGGACTATGGCTACACCTTC
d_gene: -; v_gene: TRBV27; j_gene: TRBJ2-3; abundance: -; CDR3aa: CASSASSGGGILADTQYF; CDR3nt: TGTGCCAGCAGTGCCTCGTCGGGGGGCGGGATTCTGGCAGATACGCAGTATTTT
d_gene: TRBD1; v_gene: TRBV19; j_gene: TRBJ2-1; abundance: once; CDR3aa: CATWTGENEQFF; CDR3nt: TGTGCCACATGGACAGGGGAAAATGAGCAGTTCTTC
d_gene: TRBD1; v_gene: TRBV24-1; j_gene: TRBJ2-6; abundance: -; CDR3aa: CATSDPRQGSGANVLTF; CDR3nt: TGTGCCACCAGTGACCCGAGACAGGGATCTGGGGCCAACGTCCTGACTTTC
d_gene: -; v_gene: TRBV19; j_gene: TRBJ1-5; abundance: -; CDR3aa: CASSIMGDSNQPQHF; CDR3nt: TGTGCCAGTAGTATCATGGGAGATAGCAATCAGCCCCAGCATTTT
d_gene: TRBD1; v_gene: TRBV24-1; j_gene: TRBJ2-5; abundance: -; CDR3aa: CATRKGTGETQYF; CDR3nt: TGTGCCACCAGAAAAGGGACAGGGGAGACCCAGTACTTC
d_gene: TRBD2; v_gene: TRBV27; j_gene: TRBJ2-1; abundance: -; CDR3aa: CASSLSRLLGTSGQSSYNEQFF; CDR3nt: TGTGCCAGCAGTTTATCCCGCCTCCTCGGGACTAGCGGGCAAAGCTCCTACAATGAGCAGTTCTTC
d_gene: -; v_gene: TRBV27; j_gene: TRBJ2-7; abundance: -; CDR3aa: CASRGRRGFSYEQYF; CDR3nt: TGTGCCAGCAGGGGGAGACGGGGATTCTCCTACGAGCAGTACTTC
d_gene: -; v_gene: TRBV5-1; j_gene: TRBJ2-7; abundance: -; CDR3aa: CASSLEWEASYEQYF; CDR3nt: TGCGCCAGCAGCTTGGAGTGGGAGGCCTCCTACGAGCAGTACTTC
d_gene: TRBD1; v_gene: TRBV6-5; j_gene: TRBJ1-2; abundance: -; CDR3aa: CASSWGTGQRGYTF; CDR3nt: TGTGCCAGCAGTTGGGGGACAGGCCAAAGAGGCTACACCTTC
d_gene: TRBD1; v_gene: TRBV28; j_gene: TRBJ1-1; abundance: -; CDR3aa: CASRQGSTEAFF; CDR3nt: TGTGCCAGCAGACAGGGGAGTACTGAAGCTTTCTTT
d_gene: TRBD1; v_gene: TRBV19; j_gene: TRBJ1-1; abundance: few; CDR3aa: CASSPQTGGNTEAFF; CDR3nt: TGTGCCAGTAGTCCCCAGACAGGGGGGAACACTGAAGCTTTCTTT
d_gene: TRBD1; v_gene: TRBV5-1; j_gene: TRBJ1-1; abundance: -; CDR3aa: CASSLRDRNTEAFF; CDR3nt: TGCGCCAGCAGCTTGCGGGACAGGAACACTGAAGCTTTCTTT
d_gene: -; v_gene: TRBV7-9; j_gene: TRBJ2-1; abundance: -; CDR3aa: CASSLSTGEQFF; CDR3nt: TGTGCCAGCAGCTTAAGCACAGGGGAGCAGTTCTTC
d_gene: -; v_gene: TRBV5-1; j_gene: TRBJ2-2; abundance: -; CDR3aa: CASSLEQGLYRTGELFF; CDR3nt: TGCGCCAGCAGCTTGGAGCAGGGGCTTTATAGGACCGGGGAGCTGTTTTTT
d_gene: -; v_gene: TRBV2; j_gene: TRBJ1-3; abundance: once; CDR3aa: CASSGTAERNTIYF; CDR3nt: TGTGCCAGCAGTGGGACAGCCGAAAGAAACACCATATATTTT
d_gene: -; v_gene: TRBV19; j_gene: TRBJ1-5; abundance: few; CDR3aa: CASSMNGRGGGQPQHF; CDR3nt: TGTGCCAGTAGTATGAACGGAAGGGGCGGCGGTCAGCCCCAGCATTTT
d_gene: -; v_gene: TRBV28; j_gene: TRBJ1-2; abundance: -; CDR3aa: CASSPTGGLGGYTF; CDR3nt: TGTGCCAGCAGTCCGACGGGGGGCTTGGGTGGCTACACCTTC
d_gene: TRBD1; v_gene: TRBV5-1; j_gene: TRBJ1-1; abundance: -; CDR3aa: CASSSSTGIRTEAFF; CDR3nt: TGCGCCAGCAGCTCCTCGACAGGGATCCGAACTGAAGCTTTCTTT
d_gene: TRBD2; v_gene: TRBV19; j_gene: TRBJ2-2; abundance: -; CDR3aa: CASRIAGNTGELFF; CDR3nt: TGTGCCAGCAGGATAGCGGGGAACACCGGGGAGCTGTTTTTT
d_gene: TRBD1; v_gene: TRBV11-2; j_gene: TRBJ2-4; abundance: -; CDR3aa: CASRSTGGQGKNIQYF; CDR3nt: TGTGCCAGCAGGTCTACAGGGGGACAAGGCAAAAACATTCAGTACTTC
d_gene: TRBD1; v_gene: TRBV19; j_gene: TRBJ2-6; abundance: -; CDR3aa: CASSRDSLFSGANVLTF; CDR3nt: TGTGCCAGTAGCCGGGACAGCCTTTTCTCTGGGGCCAACGTCCTGACTTTC
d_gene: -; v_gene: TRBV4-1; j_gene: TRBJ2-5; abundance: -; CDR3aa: CASSQLARGETQYF; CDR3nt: TGCGCCAGCAGCCAATTGGCTAGAGGGGAGACCCAGTACTTC
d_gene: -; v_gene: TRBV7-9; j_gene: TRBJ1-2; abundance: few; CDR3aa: CASSYGAAYGYTF; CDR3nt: TGTGCCAGCAGCTATGGGGCAGCCTATGGCTACACCTTC
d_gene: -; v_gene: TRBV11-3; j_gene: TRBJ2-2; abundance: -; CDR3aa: CASSSTGWELFF; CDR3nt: TGTGCCAGCAGCTCCACAGGGTGGGAGCTGTTTTTT
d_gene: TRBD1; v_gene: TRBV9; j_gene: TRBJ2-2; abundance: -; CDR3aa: CASSVTGGTGELFF; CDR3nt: TGTGCCAGCAGCGTGACAGGGGGAACCGGGGAGCTGTTTTTT
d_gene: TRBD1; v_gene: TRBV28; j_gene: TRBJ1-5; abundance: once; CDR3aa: CASSLWGTGSNQPQHF; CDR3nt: TGTGCCAGCAGTTTATGGGGGACAGGTAGCAATCAGCCCCAGCATTTT
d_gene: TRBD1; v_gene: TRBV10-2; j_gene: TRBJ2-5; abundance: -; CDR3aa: CASRDRAETQYF; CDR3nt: TGCGCCAGCAGGGACAGGGCGGAGACCCAGTACTTC
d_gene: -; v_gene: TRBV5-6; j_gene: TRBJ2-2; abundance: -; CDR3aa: CASSSGRLRENTGELFF; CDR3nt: TGTGCCAGCAGCTCAGGACGGCTGAGGGAGAACACCGGGGAGCTGTTTTTT
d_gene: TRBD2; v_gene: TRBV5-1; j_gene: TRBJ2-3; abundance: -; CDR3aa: CASSTGLAGGTDTQYF; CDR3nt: TGCGCCAGCAGCACCGGACTAGCGGGAGGCACAGATACGCAGTATTTT
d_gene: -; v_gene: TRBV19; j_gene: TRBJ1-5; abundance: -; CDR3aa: CASSIVGTRGVRNNQPQHF; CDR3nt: TGTGCCAGTAGTATAGTGGGGACTCGCGGGGTCAGGAACAATCAGCCCCAGCATTTT
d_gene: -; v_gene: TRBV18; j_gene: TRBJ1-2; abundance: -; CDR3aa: CASSPLSGGENYGYTF; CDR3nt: TGTGCCAGCTCACCACTTTCGGGGGGCGAAAACTATGGCTACACCTTC
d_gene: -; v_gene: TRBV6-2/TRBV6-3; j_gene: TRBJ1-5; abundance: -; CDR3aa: CASSTGSNQPQHF; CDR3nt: TGTGCCAGCAGTACAGGAAGCAATCAGCCCCAGCATTTT
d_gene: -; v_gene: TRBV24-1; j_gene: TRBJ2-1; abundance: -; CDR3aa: CATKGGGSENEQFF; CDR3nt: TGTGCCACCAAAGGGGGGGGGTCCGAGAATGAGCAGTTCTTC
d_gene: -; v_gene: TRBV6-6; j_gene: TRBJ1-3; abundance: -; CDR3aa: CASSYGQPDSGNTIYF; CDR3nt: TGTGCCAGCAGCTACGGACAGCCCGACTCTGGAAACACCATATATTTT
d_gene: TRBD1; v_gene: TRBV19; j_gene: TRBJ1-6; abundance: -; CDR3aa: CASSAGQGVNSPLHF; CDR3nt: TGTGCCAGTAGTGCGGGACAGGGAGTTAATTCACCCCTCCACTTT
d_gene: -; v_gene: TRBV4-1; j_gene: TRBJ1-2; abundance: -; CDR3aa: CASSLDRTEFNYGYTF; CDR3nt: TGCGCCAGCAGCCTTGACCGGACAGAGTTTAACTATGGCTACACCTTC
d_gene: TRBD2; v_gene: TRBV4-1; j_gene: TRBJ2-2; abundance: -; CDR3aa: CASSEGLAAKNTGELFF; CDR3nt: TGCGCCAGCAGCGAGGGACTAGCGGCTAAAAACACCGGGGAGCTGTTTTTT
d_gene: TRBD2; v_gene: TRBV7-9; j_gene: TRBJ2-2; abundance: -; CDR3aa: CASSPRGGATGELFF; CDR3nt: TGTGCCAGCAGCCCTCGCGGGGGGGCCACCGGGGAGCTGTTTTTT
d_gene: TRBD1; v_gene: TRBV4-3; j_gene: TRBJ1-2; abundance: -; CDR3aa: CASSQEWRTGLYYGYTF; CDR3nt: TGCGCCAGCAGCCAAGAATGGAGGACAGGGCTATACTATGGCTACACCTTC
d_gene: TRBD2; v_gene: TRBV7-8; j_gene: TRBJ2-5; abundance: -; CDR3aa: CASIPRLAGGQETQYF; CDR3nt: TGTGCCAGCATCCCAAGACTAGCGGGAGGCCAAGAGACCCAGTACTTC